This entry concerns a single T cell receptor (beta chain). Its matching antigen is unknown. The data derive from a study of blood T cells in healthy people across ages. Looking at the study overall: About one barcoded TCR beta cDNA was captured per two T cells.

Findings and limits, study-wide: Naive T cell percentage showed a strong correlation with TCR beta diversity. While age rose, TCR beta diversity per million T cells dropped in a roughly linear way.

Sample-barcoded 5' priming and a J-beta primer mix drove a second PCR of about 6 to 12 cycles. Sequencing recovered at least 3 million CDR3-containing paired-end reads from each sample. TCRdb reprocessed the 5' RACE reads with MiXCR, giving one entry per CDR3 protein. The repertoire includes roughly 1.5 million distinct CDR3 sequences, roughly two fifths of them detected once, and more than 4% sits in the top ten. The CDR3 spans 15 residues. With 0 bases removed from V and 7 bases from J, the gap between germline ends came to 13 bases. Germline lookup yields CDR1 LGHDT and CDR2 YNNKEL (reference sequence).

The source is a young woman in good health. The sample consisted of blood. The V and J genes are TRBV3-1 and TRBJ2-1; D tentatively fits TRBD1 or TRBD2 (6 bases each). The CDR3 bases are TGTGCCAGCAGCCAAGAAGGGGGAGGTTGGAATGAGCAGTTCTTC. Translating it yields CASSQEGGGWNEQFF.